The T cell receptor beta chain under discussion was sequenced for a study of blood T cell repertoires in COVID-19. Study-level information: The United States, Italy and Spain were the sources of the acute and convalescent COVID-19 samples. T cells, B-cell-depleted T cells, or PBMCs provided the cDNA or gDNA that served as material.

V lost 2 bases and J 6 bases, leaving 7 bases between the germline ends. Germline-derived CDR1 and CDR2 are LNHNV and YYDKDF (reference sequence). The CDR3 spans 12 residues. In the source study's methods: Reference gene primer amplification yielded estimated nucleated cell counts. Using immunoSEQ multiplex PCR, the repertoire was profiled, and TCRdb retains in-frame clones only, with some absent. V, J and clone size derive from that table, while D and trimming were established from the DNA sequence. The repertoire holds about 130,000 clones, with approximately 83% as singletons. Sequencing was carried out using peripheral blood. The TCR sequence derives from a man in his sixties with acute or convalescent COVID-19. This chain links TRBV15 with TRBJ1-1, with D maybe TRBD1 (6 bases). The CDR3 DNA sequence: TGTGCCACCAGCAGACACAGGGCTGAAGCTTTCTTT. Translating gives CATSRHRAEAFF.